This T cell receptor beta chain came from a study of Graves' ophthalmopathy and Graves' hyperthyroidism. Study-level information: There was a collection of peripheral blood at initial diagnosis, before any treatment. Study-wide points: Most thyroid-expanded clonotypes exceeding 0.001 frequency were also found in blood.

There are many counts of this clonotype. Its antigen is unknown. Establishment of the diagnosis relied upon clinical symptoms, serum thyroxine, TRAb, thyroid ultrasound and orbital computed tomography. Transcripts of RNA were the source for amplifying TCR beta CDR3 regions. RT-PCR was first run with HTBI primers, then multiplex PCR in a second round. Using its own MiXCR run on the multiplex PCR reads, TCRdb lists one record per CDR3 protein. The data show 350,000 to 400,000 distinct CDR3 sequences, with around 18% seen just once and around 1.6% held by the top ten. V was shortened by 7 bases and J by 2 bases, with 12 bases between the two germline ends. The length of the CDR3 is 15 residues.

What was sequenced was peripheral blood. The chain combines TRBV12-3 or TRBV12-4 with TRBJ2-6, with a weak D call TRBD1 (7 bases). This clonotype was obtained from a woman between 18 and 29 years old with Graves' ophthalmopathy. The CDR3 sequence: CASNRGGTGANVLTF. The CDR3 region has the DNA TGTGCCAGCAACAGGGGAGGAACTGGGGCCAACGTCCTGACTTTC.